The entry that follows covers one T cell receptor beta chain sequence. Its antigen is undetermined. The CDR3 totals 12 residues. The germline CDR1 and CDR2 sequences are MDHEN and SYDVKM. The germline V and J ends were trimmed by 11 bases and 1 base, with 11 bases remaining between them. This record comes from a study of cytomegalovirus exposure and HLA in healthy donors. Study outcomes and limitations: Some TCR beta chains (roughly 160 of them) were listed as cytomegalovirus-associated.

The PCR ran on 60 Vbeta and 13 Jbeta primers. Some clones are missing from TCRdb's copy, which holds only in-frame ones; the method was immunoSEQ multiplex PCR. The sample lists 93,000 or so clones; roughly 79% were seen once. The specimen sequenced was PBMCs. The chain carries TRBV28 and TRBJ1-1, with D possibly TRBD1 on 5 matching bases. This clonotype was obtained from a man aged 45 to 65 in good health and CMV-seropositive. The CDR3 loop reads CAGSRGNTEAFF. CDR3 bases: TGTGCCGGCTCAAGGGGGAACACTGAAGCTTTCTTT. Complete variable domain (other parts from reference TRBV28 and TRBJ1-1): DVKVTQSSRYLVKRTGEKVFLECVQDMDHENMFWYRQDPGLGLRLIYFSYDVKMKEKGDIPEGYSVSREKKERFSLILESASTNQTSMYLCAGSRGNTEAFFGQGTRLTVV.